The clone carrying this T cell receptor beta chain has ten or more counts. This sample is drawn from a study of read filtering for tumor transcriptome and immune sequencing. Molecular barcoded adaptors covering alpha/delta and beta/gamma chains were used on roughly 370 ng RNA. TCRdb processed the reads anew with MiXCR; each CDR3 protein has one entry. The sample holds over 35,000 distinct CDR3 sequences, 13% seen once. Per the germline V gene, CDR1 is DFQATT and CDR2 is SNEGSKA (reference sequence). The CDR3 has 17 residues. The ends lost 1 base at V and 5 bases at J; junction bases unmatched: 14. Every patient had bone marrow sampled while the disease was active.

The chain uses TRBV20-1 and TRBJ2-5, with 9 bases that match TRBD2. Sequencing was done on a sample of a population of CD138-negative cells sorted from bone marrow. The receptor was derived from a donor aged 40 or over with multiple myeloma. CDR3 nucleotides: TGCAGTGCTAGAGGAGGGCTAGCGGGGCCGGATGATGAGACCCAGTACTTC. This codes for CSARGGLAGPDDETQYF.